This T cell receptor (beta chain) was identified in a study of cytomegalovirus exposure and HLA in healthy donors. Whole-study context: Later, an analysis reported that the 95 to 150 validation repertoires had used the same platform as the approximately 660 first-cohort repertoires. Study-wide findings and caveats: Cytomegalovirus-associated TCR beta chains were listed, numbering roughly 150. Confirmation in vitro established that a few CMV-associated chains were specific for CMV antigens. Using the classifier, cytomegalovirus status was reportedly diagnosed with high specificity and sensitivity.

Sequenced by immunoSEQ multiplex PCR; TCRdb stores in-frame clones only, minus some. Among about 110,000 clones, 88% were seen once, and the ten largest hold less than 2.5%. Turning to this clone: As yet, its antigen is unknown.

The V and J ends lost 4 bases and 3 bases respectively, with 18 bases between them. This CDR3 comprises 15 residues. CDR1 SQVTM and CDR2 ANQGSEA come from the germline V gene. Source material: PBMCs. The TCR originated in a woman aged 18-29 years in good health and CMV-seronegative. The chain couples TRBV29-1 to TRBJ1-2; D perhaps matches TRBD1 (6 bases). CDR3 in amino acids: CSVVRDIGLDYGYTF. The DNA of the CDR3 is TGCAGCGTTGTACGGGACATAGGTCTTGACTATGGCTACACCTTC.